Below, 7 T cell receptor beta chains from the same sample are listed, as sequenced in a study of blood T cell repertoires in COVID-19. Some clones are missing from TCRdb's copy, which holds only in-frame ones; the method was immunoSEQ multiplex PCR. The sample lists around 330,000 clones, around nine tenths seen once, with 4.5% to 5.5% in the top ten. The sequencing input was PBMCs or T cells enriched from blood (not recorded which). The receptors here all came from a man aged 60-69 years who had recovered from COVID-19.

The chain uses TRBV9 and TRBJ2-2; TRBD2 is a possible D gene (6 bases). Germline V gene data show CDR1 as SGDLS and CDR2 as YYNGEE. The CDR3 sequence is 15 residues long. Deletions cut 0 bases from V and 5 bases from J, with 11 bases between. For the CDR3, the DNA is TGTGCCAGCAGCGTAGAATGGAGGGGAACCGGGGAGCTGTTTTTT. Protein: CASSVEWRGTGELFF.

This clone appeared once. This chain uses TRBV28 with TRBJ2-3; D remains unclear. The CDR3 runs to 13 residues. V gave up 2 bases and J gave up 3 bases, with 6 bases separating them. Per the germline V gene, CDR1 is MDHEN and CDR2 is SYDVKM. Written as DNA, the CDR3 is TGTGCCAGCAGTTTAAGTGCGACAGATACGCAGTATTTT. Residues: CASSLSATDTQYF.

The genes are TRBV20-1 and TRBJ1-6, with 9 bases identical to TRBD1. There are 14 residues in the CDR3. The V gene end was trimmed by 3 bases and the J gene end by 10 bases; junction bases not matched to a gene: 7. The V gene's germline CDR1 is DFQATT and CDR2 SNEGSKA (reference sequence). CDR3 protein: CSASRDRVGSPLHF. CDR3 nucleotides: TGCAGTGCTAGTCGGGACAGGGTAGGATCACCCCTCCACTTT.

There are a few counts of this clone. The chain is built from TRBV28 and TRBJ1-5, with TRBD1 identical over 9 bases. The germline CDR1 and CDR2 sequences are MDHEN and SYDVKM. The CDR3 covers 15 residues. After removal of 7 bases from V and 4 bases from J, the junction contained 8 bases not matched to a gene. The CDR3 spells CASNPRTGVNQPQHF. Written as DNA, the CDR3 is TGTGCCAGCAACCCTAGGACAGGGGTTAATCAGCCCCAGCATTTT.

V usage is TRBV5-6 and J usage is TRBJ1-6; tentative D call: TRBD1 (5 bases). Deletions cut 4 bases from V and 13 bases from J, with 24 bases between. The CDR3 runs to 16 residues. Germline loops: CDR1 SGHDT, CDR2 YYEEEE. This CDR3 is CASSKGVLGPLVPLHF. The CDR3 DNA is TGTGCCAGCAGCAAAGGGGTCTTAGGTCCCCTGGTGCCCCTCCACTTT.

The chain recombines TRBV5-4 with TRBJ1-5, with 8 bases aligning to TRBD1. Trimming took 5 bases from V and 6 from J; bases not matched to a gene: 7. The length of the CDR3 is 14 residues. The V gene's germline CDR1 is SGHNT and CDR2 YYREEE (reference sequence). CDR3 DNA sequence: TGTGCCAGCAGTCCGGGACAGGACGTTCAGCCCCAGCATTTT. This sequence encodes CASSPGQDVQPQHF.

V and J are TRBV21-1 and TRBJ1-1. TRBV21-1 is noted as a pseudogene. This CDR3 spans 15 amino acids. In nucleotides, the CDR3 is TGTGCCAGCAGCAAAGATGCGGTTATGAACACTGAAGCTTTCTTT. Translated: CASSKDAVMNTEAFF.